Below, 26 T cell receptor beta chains from the same sample are listed, as sequenced in a study of cytomegalovirus exposure and HLA in healthy donors. Researchers ran the PCR with 60 Vbeta and 13 Jbeta primers. Using immunoSEQ multiplex PCR, the repertoire was profiled, and TCRdb retains in-frame clones only, with some absent. This listing includes approximately 120,000 clones. The sample was PBMCs. These receptors originate from a man younger than 30 in good health and CMV-seronegative.

The J gene is TRBJ1-2, the V gene TRBV28; D possibly corresponds to TRBD1 (6 bases). CDR3 length: 14 residues. The V end was cut by 0 bases, the J end by 7 bases, with 12 bases between. The V gene's germline CDR1 is MDHEN and CDR2 SYDVKM. CDR3 residues: CASSLWEGGSGYTF. The CDR3 nucleotides are TGTGCCAGCAGTTTATGGGAGGGGGGGTCTGGCTACACCTTC.

The chain is built from TRBV29-1 and TRBJ1-2, with TRBD1 matching over 7 bases. CDR1 and CDR2 from the germline V gene are SQVTM and ANQGSEA. V was pared by 4 bases and J by 0 bases, with 8 bases of the junction left unmatched. This CDR3 comprises 15 residues. Here the CDR3 DNA reads TGCAGCGTTGGCCCTGGGACAGTCTCTAACTATGGCTACACCTTC. Amino acid sequence: CSVGPGTVSNYGYTF.

The chain recombines TRBV19 with TRBJ1-2, with 7 bases fitting TRBD1. With 5 bases clipped from V and 1 base from J, the junction kept 4 bases outside the gene matches. Germline values: CDR1 LNHDA, CDR2 SQIVND (reference sequence). The CDR3 runs 14 residues. CDR3 region: CASSRDSVNYGYTF. As DNA, the CDR3 is TGTGCCAGTAGTCGGGACAGCGTTAACTATGGCTACACCTTC.

The gene calls are TRBV2 and TRBJ1-4; 8 nucleotides agree with TRBD1. Germline V lookup: CDR1 SNHLY, CDR2 FYNNEI. The V segment lost 5 bases and the J segment 8 bases; nucleotides outside the gene matches: 7. This CDR3 is built from 14 residues. For the CDR3, the DNA is TGTGCCAGCAGTCCAGACAGGGGACGAGAAAAACTGTTTTTT. Translated: CASSPDRGREKLFF. Based on the CDR3 plus reference TRBV2 and TRBJ1-4, the full variable domain is EPEVTQTPSHQVTQMGQEVILRCVPISNHLYFYWYRQILGQKVEFLVSFYNNEISEKSEIFDDQFSVERPDGSNFTLKIRSTKLEDSAMYFCASSPDRGREKLFFGSGTQLSVL.

The chain employs TRBV13 and TRBJ1-1; perhaps TRBD1 as D (5 bases). V was cut by 1 base and J by 4 bases, with 16 bases left in between. The CDR3 spans 16 residues. Germline V gene data show CDR1 as PRHDT and CDR2 as FYEKMQ (reference sequence). The CDR3 region is CASSLAWGRGVTEAFF. CDR3 sequence (DNA): TGTGCCAGCAGCTTAGCTTGGGGCCGCGGGGTCACTGAAGCTTTCTTT.

V gene TRBV7-9 combines with J gene TRBJ2-3; D unresolved. V was pared by 5 bases and J by 5 bases, with 8 bases between. This CDR3 spans 12 amino acids. CDR1 is SEHNR and CDR2 is FQNEAQ in the germline V gene (reference sequence). CDR3 DNA: TGTGCCAGCAGCACCGCCGGAGATACGCAGTATTTT. Encoded protein: CASSTAGDTQYF.

V gene TRBV5-4 combines with J gene TRBJ1-1; tentatively, D is TRBD1 (5 bases). The CDR3 length is 16 residues. Per germline, CDR1 SGHNT and CDR2 YYREEE (reference sequence). V was cut by 0 bases and J by 0 bases, with 12 bases left in between. For the CDR3, the DNA is TGTGCCAGCAGCTTGGCCAGGGCTTCCATGAACACTGAAGCTTTCTTT. Amino acid sequence: CASSLARASMNTEAFF.

This chain links TRBV7-2 with TRBJ2-7; TRBD2 is a possible D gene (6 bases). V was pared by 3 bases and J by 2 bases, with 11 bases between. This CDR3 comprises 14 residues. Germline V gene lookup returns CDR1 SGHTA and CDR2 FQGNSA. CDR3 in DNA: TGTGCCAGCAGCTTGATAGCGGCAACCTACGAGCAGTACTTC. This translates into CASSLIAATYEQYF.

The CDR3 protein is CASRKNQGESYEQYF. Here the CDR3 DNA reads TGTGCCAGCAGAAAGAATCAGGGGGAGTCCTACGAGCAGTACTTC. This chain uses TRBV7-2 with TRBJ2-7, with TRBD1 identical over 7 bases. Trimming took 6 bases from V and 1 from J; bases not matched to a gene: 9. Germline CDR1 SGHTA, CDR2 FQGNSA. This CDR3 has 15 amino acids.

This chain uses TRBV6-1 with TRBJ2-3, with 10 bases aligning to TRBD2. Losses at the gene ends were 11 bases for V and 5 bases for J; bases not matched to a gene: 10. The CDR3 spans 14 residues. The V gene's germline CDR1 is MNHNS and CDR2 SASEGT. Here the CDR3 reads CAAKREGRIDTQYF. The CDR3 nucleotides read TGTGCCGCGAAGCGGGAGGGCCGGATAGATACGCAGTATTTT.

V is TRBV7-2 and J is TRBJ1-4; 11 nucleotides match TRBD1. CDR3 length: 11 residues. Germline CDR1 reads SGHTA; CDR2 reads FQGNSA. V lost 6 bases to trimming and J lost 15 bases; unmatched junction nucleotides: 3. The CDR3 coding sequence is TGTGCCAGCAGTCCGGGACAGGGGGTGTTTTTT. Its protein product is CASSPGQGVFF.

This rearrangement joins TRBV19 to TRBJ1-1; 7 bases are shared with TRBD1. Per germline, CDR1 LNHDA and CDR2 SQIVND (reference sequence). CDR3 length: 13 amino acids. The V and J ends lost 8 bases and 4 bases, in that order; junction bases with no gene match: 7. CDR3 nucleotide sequence: TGTGCCAGTGATGCAGGGGGTCGCACTGAAGCTTTCTTT. Translation: CASDAGGRTEAFF. The whole variable domain, filled in from reference TRBV19 and TRBJ1-1, reads DGGITQSPKYLFRKEGQNVTLSCEQNLNHDAMYWYRQDPGQGLRLIYYSQIVNDFQKGDIAEGYSVSREKKESFPLTVTSAQKNPTAFYLCASDAGGRTEAFFGQGTRLTVV.

CDR3 bases: TGTGCCAGCAGCTTGTATCCAGGGACAGGGGATCGACAAGCTTTCTTT. Translation: CASSLYPGTGDRQAFF. The V and J genes are TRBV7-2 and TRBJ1-1; 10 bases are shared with TRBD1. Germline V gene lookup returns CDR1 SGHTA and CDR2 FQGNSA. The J segment lost 9 bases and the V segment lost 3 bases, leaving 13 bases of the junction unmatched. The CDR3 is 16 amino acids.

This chain joins TRBV28 and TRBJ1-1; possible D gene TRBD1, 6 bases. The CDR3 consists of 13 residues. V lost 6 bases to trimming and J lost 5 bases, with 13 bases between them. CDR1 and CDR2 (germline): MDHEN, SYDVKM. CDR3 sequence (DNA): TGTGCCAGCAGACTCAGGGGTGATACTGAAGCTTTCTTT. Residues: CASRLRGDTEAFF.

CDR3 sequence: CASSPGGSANTGELFF. The CDR3 bases are TGTGCCAGCAGCCCGGGAGGGAGCGCGAACACCGGGGAGCTGTTTTTT. The chain uses TRBV9 and TRBJ2-2; TRBD2 matches 8 bases. This CDR3 region has 16 residues. Germline V gene sequence: CDR1 SGDLS, CDR2 YYNGEE. The J segment lost 0 bases and the V segment lost 4 bases, leaving 5 bases of the junction unmatched.

The chain recombines TRBV4-1 with TRBJ2-1, with 8 positions matching TRBD1. The CDR3 is 17 amino acids. Germline-derived CDR1 and CDR2 are MGHRA and YSYEKL. Losses at the gene ends were 1 base for V and 0 bases for J; bases not matched to a gene: 5. This CDR3 reads CASSQGPDRGSYNEQFF. In nucleotides, the CDR3 is TGCGCCAGCAGCCAAGGGCCCGACAGGGGCTCCTACAATGAGCAGTTCTTC.

The V call is TRBV10-3, the J call TRBJ2-2; 9 bases align to TRBD1. Germline V CDR1 and CDR2: ENHRY, SYGVKD. With 3 bases clipped from V and 4 bases from J, the junction kept 12 bases outside the gene matches. This CDR3 spans 18 amino acids. The CDR3 loop reads CAISDSMGQGRRTGELFF. The CDR3 nucleotides read TGTGCCATCAGTGATAGCATGGGACAGGGTCGACGCACCGGGGAGCTGTTTTTT.

The rearrangement links TRBV7-9 to TRBJ2-1; D perhaps matches TRBD2 (6 bases). The CDR3 consists of 17 residues. Trimming left V 5 bases short and J 4 bases short, with 21 bases between. Germline V gives CDR1 SEHNR, CDR2 FQNEAQ (reference sequence). The CDR3 sequence is CASSPVGDSQNYNEQFF. DNA of the CDR3: TGTGCCAGCAGCCCCGTAGGGGACTCACAGAATTACAATGAGCAGTTCTTC.

The rearrangement joins TRBV6-1 to TRBJ2-7; D possibly corresponds to TRBD2 (6 bases). The CDR3 extends over 13 amino acids. The germline V gene has CDR1 MNHNS and CDR2 SASEGT. V was clipped by 2 bases and J by 5 bases, with 10 bases between them. CDR3 DNA: TGTGCCAGCAGTGAAAAGGGACTGAACGAGCAGTACTTC. It yields the protein CASSEKGLNEQYF.

V is TRBV30 and J is TRBJ2-7; TRBD2 matches 7 bases. Losses at the gene ends were 4 bases for V and 6 bases for J; bases not matched to a gene: 18. Germline V gene sequence: CDR1 GTSNPN, CDR2 SVGIG (reference sequence). The CDR3 runs to 16 residues. CDR3 DNA: TGTGCCTGGACGGCCGGGAGGACACCGCGGTTTTCCGAGCAGTACTTC. Translated, it gives CAWTAGRTPRFSEQYF.

The chain uses TRBV4-1 and TRBJ2-7; the match to TRBD1 covers 8 bases. The junction had 3 bases not matched to a gene; V was cut back by 4 bases and J by 1 base. The V gene's germline CDR1 is MGHRA and CDR2 YSYEKL. The CDR3 has 14 residues. The CDR3 reads CASSPGQGSYEQYF. DNA of the CDR3: TGCGCCAGCAGCCCCGGACAGGGATCCTACGAGCAGTACTTC.

The chain couples TRBV9 to TRBJ2-7; 13 positions agree with TRBD2. V shed 4 bases and J 2 bases; nucleotides not matched to a gene: 3. Germline CDR1 SGDLS, CDR2 YYNGEE. This CDR3 comprises 15 residues. CDR3 amino acids: CASSPTSGGAYEQYF. The CDR3 DNA follows: TGTGCCAGCAGCCCAACTAGCGGGGGGGCCTACGAGCAGTACTTC.

The V call is TRBV5-1, the J call TRBJ1-1, with a tentative D call TRBD1 (5 bases). Looked up from germline, CDR1 is SGHRS and CDR2 is YFSETQ. Trimming left V 5 bases short and J 11 bases short, with 16 bases between. This CDR3 is 12 amino acids long. The chain's CDR3 is CASSADQGRAFF. The CDR3 DNA is TGCGCCAGCAGTGCAGACCAGGGTCGGGCTTTCTTT.

The chain is built from TRBV5-1 and TRBJ1-4; 7 bases are a match to TRBD1. The V gene's germline CDR1 is SGHRS and CDR2 YFSETQ. CDR3 length: 15 amino acids. V lost 5 bases to trimming and J lost 0 bases; unmatched junction nucleotides: 4. This CDR3 is CASRPQGATNEKLFF. Written as DNA, the CDR3 is TGCGCCAGCAGGCCTCAGGGGGCAACTAATGAAAAACTGTTTTTT.

The CDR3 bases are TGTGCCTGGAGTGGATCGCTAGCGGGACCCTACAATGAGCAGTTCTTC. Encoded protein: CAWSGSLAGPYNEQFF. V usage is TRBV30 and J usage is TRBJ2-1; 9 bases map to TRBD2. The V segment lost 1 base and the J segment 2 bases; nucleotides outside the gene matches: 6. Looked up from germline, CDR1 is GTSNPN and CDR2 is SVGIG (reference sequence). CDR3 length: 16 residues.

V gene TRBV19 combines with J gene TRBJ2-3; 11 bases are shared with TRBD2. CDR1 and CDR2 from the germline V gene are LNHDA and SQIVND (reference sequence). The CDR3 runs 17 residues. After removal of 4 bases from V and 4 bases from J, the junction contained 10 bases not matched to a gene. The CDR3 bases are TGTGCCAGTAGTACGATTCCACTAGCGGGGGTTTCAGATACGCAGTATTTT. As protein: CASSTIPLAGVSDTQYF.